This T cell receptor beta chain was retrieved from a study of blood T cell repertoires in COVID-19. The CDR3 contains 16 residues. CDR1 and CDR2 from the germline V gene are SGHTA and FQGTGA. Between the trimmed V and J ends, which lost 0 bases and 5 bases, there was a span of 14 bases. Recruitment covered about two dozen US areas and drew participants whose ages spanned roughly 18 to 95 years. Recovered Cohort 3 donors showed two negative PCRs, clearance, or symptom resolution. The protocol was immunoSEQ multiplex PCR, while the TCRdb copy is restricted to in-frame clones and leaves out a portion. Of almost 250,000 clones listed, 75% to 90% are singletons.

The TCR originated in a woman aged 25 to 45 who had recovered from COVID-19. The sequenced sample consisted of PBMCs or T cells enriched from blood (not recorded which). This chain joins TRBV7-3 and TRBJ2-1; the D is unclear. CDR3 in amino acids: CASSLTSVIVNNEQFF. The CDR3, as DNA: TGTGCCAGCAGCTTAACCAGCGTGATAGTAAACAATGAGCAGTTCTTC.